Below are 6 T cell receptor beta chains sequenced from a single sample in a study of cytomegalovirus exposure and HLA in healthy donors. PCR involved 60 Vbeta and 13 Jbeta primers. TCRdb's copy holds only in-frame clones and misses some; the assay was immunoSEQ multiplex PCR. The sample has approximately 140,000 clones, about 78% seen once. Sequencing was carried out using PBMCs. The receptor set was obtained from a male donor in good health and CMV-seronegative.

The J gene is TRBJ2-7, the V gene TRBV19; D remains ambiguous. The germline V and J ends were trimmed by 7 bases and 6 bases, with 13 bases remaining between them. The germline gives CDR1 LNHDA, CDR2 SQIVND (reference sequence). This CDR3 contains 12 residues. The CDR3 DNA follows: TGTGCCAGTACTCCGTGTTTCTGCGAGCAGTACTTC. It codes for CASTPCFCEQYF.

The chain joins TRBV5-8 to TRBJ2-7; 7 nucleotides line up with TRBD2. The CDR3 sequence is 16 residues long. In germline, CDR1 is SGHTS, CDR2 YDEGEE. Trimming cost V 2 bases and J 6 bases; bases outside gene matches: 14. The CDR3, as DNA: TGTGCCAGCAGCTTTGGAGTCTTGGCGGGAGCCGGCGAGCAGTACTTC. It codes for CASSFGVLAGAGEQYF.

This sequence joins TRBV30 and TRBJ2-5, with a weak D call TRBD2 (7 bases). The CDR3 has 13 amino acids. V lost 0 bases, J lost 4 bases, and 9 bases lay in between. Germline V gene sequence: CDR1 GTSNPN, CDR2 SVGIG (reference sequence). CDR3 amino acids: CAWSVRGAETQYF. The CDR3, as DNA: TGTGCCTGGAGTGTACGGGGGGCAGAGACCCAGTACTTC.

J is TRBJ2-2 and V is TRBV9, with D perhaps TRBD2 (5 bases). Trimming took off 4 bases at V and 0 bases at J, with 16 bases between the two ends. The germline V gene encodes CDR1 SGDLS and CDR2 YYNGEE. CDR3 size: 17 residues. DNA of the CDR3: TGTGCCAGCAGCCTCAGGAGGAAACTCGCGAACACCGGGGAGCTGTTTTTT. Its protein is CASSLRRKLANTGELFF.

Turning to this clone: The same CDR3 can be traced to other DNA sequences in this sample. This chain links TRBV5-4 with TRBJ1-2, with D hard to call. Trimming removed 3 bases from V and 4 bases from J, with 7 bases in between. Germline CDR1 and CDR2: SGHNT and YYREEE (reference sequence). This CDR3 comprises 12 residues. DNA of the CDR3: TGTGCCAGCAGCTCAGATATCTATGGCTACACCTTC. Encoded protein: CASSSDIYGYTF.

The chain has TRBV13 and TRBJ1-5; 10 bases are a match to TRBD1. Trimming cost V 3 bases and J 4 bases; bases outside gene matches: 0. The germline V gene has CDR1 PRHDT and CDR2 FYEKMQ (reference sequence). This CDR3 is built from 14 residues. The CDR3 nucleotides are TGTGCCAGCAGCTTGGGACAGGGGAATCAGCCCCAGCATTTT. This gives the protein CASSLGQGNQPQHF.